This T cell receptor (beta chain) appears in the sequencing data of a study of T cells in Graves' hyperthyroidism and ophthalmopathy. The study's findings and limits: Blood also carried most thyroid clonotypes expanded above 0.001. Ophthalmopathy was distinguished from stable hyperthyroidism by 13 V-J signatures.

Uncontrolled infection, other autoimmune disease, pregnancy or lactation barred patients from enrollment. This clonotype was seen repeatedly, ten times or more. The antigen is unknown. RNA transcripts gave rise to amplified TCR beta CDR3 regions. The HTBI primer set drove a first-round RT-PCR of the TCR CDR3. TCRdb analysed the multiplex PCR reads with MiXCR anew, one entry per CDR3 protein. Of hundreds of thousands of distinct CDR3 sequences in the sample, more than 30% were seen once. This clonotype was obtained from a man younger than 35 with Graves' hyperthyroidism. Sequencing used blood.

The CDR3 loop is CATSSRTGQGTEAFF. In DNA, the CDR3 is TGTGCCACCAGCAGTCGGACAGGGCAAGGCACTGAAGCTTTCTTT. The rearrangement links TRBV15 to TRBJ1-1; TRBD1 agrees at 8 bases. CDR3 length equals 15 residues. Germline CDR1 is LNHNV and CDR2 is YYDKDF (reference sequence). The V and J ends lost 3 bases and 4 bases, in that order; junction bases with no gene match: 7.